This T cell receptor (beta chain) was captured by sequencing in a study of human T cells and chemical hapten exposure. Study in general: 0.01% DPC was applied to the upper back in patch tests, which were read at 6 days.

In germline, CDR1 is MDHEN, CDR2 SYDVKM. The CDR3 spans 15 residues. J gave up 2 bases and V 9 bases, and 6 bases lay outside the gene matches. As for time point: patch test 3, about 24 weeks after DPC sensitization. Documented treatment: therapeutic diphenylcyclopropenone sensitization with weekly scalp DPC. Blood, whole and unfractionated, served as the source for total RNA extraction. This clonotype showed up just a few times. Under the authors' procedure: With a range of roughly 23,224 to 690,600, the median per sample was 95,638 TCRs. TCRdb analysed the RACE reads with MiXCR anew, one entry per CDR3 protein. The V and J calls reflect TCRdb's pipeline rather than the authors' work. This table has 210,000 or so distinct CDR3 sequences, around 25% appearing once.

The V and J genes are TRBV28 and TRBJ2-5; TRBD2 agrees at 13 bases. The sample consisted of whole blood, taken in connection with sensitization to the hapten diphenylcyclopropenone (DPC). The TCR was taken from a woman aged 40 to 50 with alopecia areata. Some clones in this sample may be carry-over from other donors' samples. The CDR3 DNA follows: TGTGCCAGTACCGGACTAGCGGGAGTACAAGAGACCCAGTACTTC. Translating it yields CASTGLAGVQETQYF.